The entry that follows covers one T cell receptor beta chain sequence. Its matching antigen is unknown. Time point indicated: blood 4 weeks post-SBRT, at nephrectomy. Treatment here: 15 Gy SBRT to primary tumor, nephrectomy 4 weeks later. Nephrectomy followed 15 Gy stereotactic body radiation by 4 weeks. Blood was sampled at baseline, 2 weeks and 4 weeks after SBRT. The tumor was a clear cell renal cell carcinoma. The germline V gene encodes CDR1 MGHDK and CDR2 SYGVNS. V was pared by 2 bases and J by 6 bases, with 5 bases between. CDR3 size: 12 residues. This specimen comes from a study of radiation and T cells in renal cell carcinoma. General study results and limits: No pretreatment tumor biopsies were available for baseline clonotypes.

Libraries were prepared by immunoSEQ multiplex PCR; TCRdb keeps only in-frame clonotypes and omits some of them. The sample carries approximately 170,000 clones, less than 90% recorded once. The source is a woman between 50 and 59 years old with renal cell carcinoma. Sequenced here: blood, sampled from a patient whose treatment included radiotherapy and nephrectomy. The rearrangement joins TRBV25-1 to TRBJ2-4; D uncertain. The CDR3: CASSETGNIQYF. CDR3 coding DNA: TGTGCCAGCAGTGAAACGGGAAACATTCAGTACTTC.